The clone carrying this TCR beta chain was seen a few times. Trimming removed 1 base at V and 5 bases at J, with 11 bases between. Germline V CDR1 and CDR2: MGHRA, YSYEKL. This CDR3 region has 14 residues. Sequencing used immunoSEQ multiplex PCR; TCRdb keeps in-frame clones, though not all of them. The sample lists tens of thousands of clones; approximately 97% were seen once. This entry is derived from a study of technical replicates of blood from four donors. This clonotype was obtained from a human donor in good health. The chain couples TRBV4-1 to TRBJ1-2, with D possibly TRBD1 on 6 matching bases. Sequences were obtained from T cells isolated from PBMCs. The CDR3 DNA is TGCGCCAGCAGCCAAGTCGGACAGTTGTATGGCTACACCTTC. Its protein product is CASSQVGQLYGYTF.